The clone carrying this TCR beta chain appeared a few times. The CDR3 has 13 amino acids. V trimming: 10 bases; J trimming: 3 bases; junction bases outside the gene matches: 7. Germline values: CDR1 ENHRY, CDR2 SYGVKD. This sample was taken from a study of early T cells in non-severe SARS-CoV-2 infection. In TCRdb, the 5' RACE reads were re-called with MiXCR into one record per CDR3 protein. Here the sample spans just over 95,000 distinct CDR3 sequences, 9.5% to 12% being singletons. The TCR was taken from an adult who was a healthcare worker with PCR-confirmed SARS-CoV-2 infection or an uninfected control (not recorded which). Sequencing used whole blood, obtained at baseline. The rearrangement links TRBV10-3 to TRBJ2-7, with 9 bases lining up with TRBD2. The CDR3 region is CATSGVLSYEQYF. CDR3 coding DNA: TGTGCCACTAGCGGGGTACTGAGCTACGAGCAGTACTTC.